This T cell receptor (beta chain) was profiled in a study of control samples from healthy donors and cancer patients. Trimming left V 6 bases short and J 4 bases short, with 15 bases between. The length of the CDR3 is 14 residues. Germline CDR1 reads SNHLY; CDR2 reads FYNNEI. Profiling relied on immunoSEQ multiplex PCR, and the TCRdb table lists in-frame clones only, not all of them. The table shows about 130,000 clones, with around 90% occurring only once. The source of this sequence is a man between 18 and 35 years old in good health. The V gene is TRBV2, the J gene TRBJ1-1; D not certain. The sequencing sample was made of blood. The CDR3 region has the DNA TGTGCCAGCAGGGTAGGGTGGGCGAGCACTGAAGCTTTCTTT. It is translated as CASRVGWASTEAFF.